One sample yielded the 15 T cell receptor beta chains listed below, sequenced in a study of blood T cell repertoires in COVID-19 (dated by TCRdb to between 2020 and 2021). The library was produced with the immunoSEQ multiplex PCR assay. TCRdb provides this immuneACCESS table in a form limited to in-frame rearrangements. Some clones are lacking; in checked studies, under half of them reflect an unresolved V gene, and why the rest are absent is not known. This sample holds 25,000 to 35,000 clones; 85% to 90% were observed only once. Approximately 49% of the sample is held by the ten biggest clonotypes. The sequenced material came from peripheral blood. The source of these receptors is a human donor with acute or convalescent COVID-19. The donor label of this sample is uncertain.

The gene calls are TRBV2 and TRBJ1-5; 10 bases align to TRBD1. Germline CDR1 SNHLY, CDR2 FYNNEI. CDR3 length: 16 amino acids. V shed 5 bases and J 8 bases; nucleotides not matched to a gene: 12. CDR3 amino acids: CASSSDRGGRGKPQHF. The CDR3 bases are TGTGCCAGCAGTTCGGACAGGGGGGGTCGTGGAAAGCCCCAGCATTTT.

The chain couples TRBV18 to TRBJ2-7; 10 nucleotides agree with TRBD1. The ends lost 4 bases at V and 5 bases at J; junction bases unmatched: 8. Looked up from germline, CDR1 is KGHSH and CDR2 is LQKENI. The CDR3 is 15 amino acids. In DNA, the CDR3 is TGTGCCAGCTCACTAACGGGACAGGGGTACAACGAGCAGTACTTC. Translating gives CASSLTGQGYNEQYF. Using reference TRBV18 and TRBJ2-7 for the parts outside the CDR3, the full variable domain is NAGVMQNPRHLVRRRGQEARLRCSPMKGHSHVYWYRQLPEEGLKFMVYLQKENIIDESGMPKERFSAEFPKEGPSILRIQQVVRGDSAAYFCASSLTGQGYNEQYFGPGTRLTVT.

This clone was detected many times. CDR3 residues: CASSPGTSGVEADTQYF. The CDR3 DNA sequence: TGTGCCAGCAGCCCCGGGACTAGCGGGGTGGAGGCAGATACGCAGTATTTT. The chain carries TRBV5-4 and TRBJ2-3; 13 bases line up with TRBD2. Germline lookup yields CDR1 SGHNT and CDR2 YYREEE (reference sequence). V trimming: 4 bases; J trimming: 4 bases; junction bases outside the gene matches: 9. The CDR3 is made up of 17 amino acids.

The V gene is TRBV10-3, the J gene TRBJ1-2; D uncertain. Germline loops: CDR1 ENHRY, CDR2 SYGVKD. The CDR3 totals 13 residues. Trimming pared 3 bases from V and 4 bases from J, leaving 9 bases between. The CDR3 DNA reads TGTGCCATCAGTGAAGTGGCGGGCTATGGCTACACCTTC. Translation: CAISEVAGYGYTF.

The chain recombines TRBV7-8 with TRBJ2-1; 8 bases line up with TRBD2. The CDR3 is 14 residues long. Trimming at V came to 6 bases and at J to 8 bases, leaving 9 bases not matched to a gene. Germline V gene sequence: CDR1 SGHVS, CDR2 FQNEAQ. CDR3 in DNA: TGTGCCAGCAGGTCGGGAGGGCCTATGGATGAGCAGTTCTTC. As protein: CASRSGGPMDEQFF.

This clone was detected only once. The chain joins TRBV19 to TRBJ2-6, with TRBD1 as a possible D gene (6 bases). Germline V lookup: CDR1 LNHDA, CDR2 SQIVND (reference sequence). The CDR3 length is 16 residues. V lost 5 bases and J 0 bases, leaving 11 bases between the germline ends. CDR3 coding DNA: TGTGCCAGTAGTGGCTACAGGGACTCTGGGGCCAACGTCCTGACTTTC. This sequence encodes CASSGYRDSGANVLTF. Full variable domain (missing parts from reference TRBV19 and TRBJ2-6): DGGITQSPKYLFRKEGQNVTLSCEQNLNHDAMYWYRQDPGQGLRLIYYSQIVNDFQKGDIAEGYSVSREKKESFPLTVTSAQKNPTAFYLCASSGYRDSGANVLTFGAGSRLTVL.

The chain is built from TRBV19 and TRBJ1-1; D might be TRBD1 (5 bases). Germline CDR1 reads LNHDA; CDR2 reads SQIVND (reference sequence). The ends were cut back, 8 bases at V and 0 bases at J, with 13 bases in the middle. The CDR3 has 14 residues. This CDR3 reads CASHTRDLNTEAFF. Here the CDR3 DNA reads TGTGCCAGTCACACCAGGGACTTGAACACTGAAGCTTTCTTT.

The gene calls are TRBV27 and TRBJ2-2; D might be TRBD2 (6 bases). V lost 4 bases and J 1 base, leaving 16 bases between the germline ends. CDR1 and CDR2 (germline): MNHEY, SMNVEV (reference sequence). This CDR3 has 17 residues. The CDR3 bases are TGTGCCAGCAGTTACCACTCACGGGGACTGAACACCGGGGAGCTGTTTTTT. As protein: CASSYHSRGLNTGELFF.

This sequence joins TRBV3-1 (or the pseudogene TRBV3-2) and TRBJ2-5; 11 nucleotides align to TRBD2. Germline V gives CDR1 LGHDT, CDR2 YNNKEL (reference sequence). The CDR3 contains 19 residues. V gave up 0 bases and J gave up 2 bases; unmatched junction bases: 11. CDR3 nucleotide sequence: TGTGCCAGCAGCCAAGATGGGCTAGCGGGAGGAGGGGGGCAAGAGACCCAGTACTTC. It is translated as CASSQDGLAGGGGQETQYF.

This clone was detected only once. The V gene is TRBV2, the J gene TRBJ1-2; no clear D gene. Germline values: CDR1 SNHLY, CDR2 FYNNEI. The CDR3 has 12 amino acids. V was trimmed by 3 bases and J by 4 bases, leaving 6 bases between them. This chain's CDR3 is CASSEGSYGYTF. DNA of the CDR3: TGTGCCAGCAGTGAGGGCAGCTATGGCTACACCTTC. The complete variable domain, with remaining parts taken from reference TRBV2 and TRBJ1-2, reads EPEVTQTPSHQVTQMGQEVILRCVPISNHLYFYWYRQILGQKVEFLVSFYNNEISEKSEIFDDQFSVERPDGSNFTLKIRSTKLEDSAMYFCASSEGSYGYTFGSGTRLTVV.

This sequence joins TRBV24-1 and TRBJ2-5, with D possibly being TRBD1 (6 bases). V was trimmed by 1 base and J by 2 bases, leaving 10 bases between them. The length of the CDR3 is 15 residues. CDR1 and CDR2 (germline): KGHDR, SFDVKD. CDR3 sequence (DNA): TGTGCCACCAGTGATTTCGCACAGGGACAAGAGACCCAGTACTTC. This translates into CATSDFAQGQETQYF.

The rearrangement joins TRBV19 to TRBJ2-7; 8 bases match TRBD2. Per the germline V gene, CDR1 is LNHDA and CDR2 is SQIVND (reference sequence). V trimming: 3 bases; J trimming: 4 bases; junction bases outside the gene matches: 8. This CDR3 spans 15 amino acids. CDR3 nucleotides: TGTGCCAGTAGTATTGGGGCTAGCGGGCCTTACGAGCAGTACTTC. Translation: CASSIGASGPYEQYF.

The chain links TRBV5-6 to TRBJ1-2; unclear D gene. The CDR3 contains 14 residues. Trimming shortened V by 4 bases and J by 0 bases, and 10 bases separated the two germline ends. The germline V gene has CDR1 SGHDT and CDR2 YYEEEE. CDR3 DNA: TGTGCCAGCAGCCCTTTCCTAGCTAACTATGGCTACACCTTC. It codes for CASSPFLANYGYTF.

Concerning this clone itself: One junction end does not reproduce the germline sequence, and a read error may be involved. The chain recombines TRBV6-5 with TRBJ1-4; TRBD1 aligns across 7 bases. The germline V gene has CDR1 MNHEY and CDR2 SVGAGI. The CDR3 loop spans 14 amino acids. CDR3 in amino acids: CASRPGQVNVKLFF. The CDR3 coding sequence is TGTGCCAGCAGGCCCGGACAGGTGAATGTAAAACTGTTTTTT.

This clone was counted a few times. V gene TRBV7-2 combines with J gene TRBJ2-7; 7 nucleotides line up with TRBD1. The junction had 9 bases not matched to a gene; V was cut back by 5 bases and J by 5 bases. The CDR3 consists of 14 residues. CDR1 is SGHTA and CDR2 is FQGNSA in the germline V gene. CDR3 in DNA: TGTGCCAGCAGCCCACAGCTGACAGGGAACGAGCAGTACTTC. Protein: CASSPQLTGNEQYF.